Below, 4 T cell receptor beta chains from the same sample are listed, as sequenced in a study of OX40 agonist ivuxolimab in advanced cancers. Method: immunoSEQ multiplex PCR; TCRdb's copy keeps in-frame clones and lacks some. The sample lists about 48,000 clones, 85% seen once, with 9.9% in the top ten. Sample: CD4+ or CD8+ T cells sorted from blood, taken in a trial of the OX40 agonist ivuxolimab. All receptors derive from an adult with an advanced solid tumor such as melanoma, head and neck, liver or kidney cancer.

The chain joins TRBV28 to TRBJ2-1; 7 nucleotides agree with TRBD2. This CDR3 is built from 15 residues. Per germline, CDR1 MDHEN and CDR2 SYDVKM. The J segment lost 8 bases and the V segment lost 5 bases, leaving 12 bases of the junction unmatched. CDR3 DNA: TGTGCCAGCAGTCCACCGACAGCGGGGTACTATGAGCAGTTCTTC. Protein product: CASSPPTAGYYEQFF. Together with reference TRBV28 and TRBJ2-1, the CDR3 gives the full variable domain: DVKVTQSSRYLVKRTGEKVFLECVQDMDHENMFWYRQDPGLGLRLIYFSYDVKMKEKGDIPEGYSVSREKKERFSLILESASTNQTSMYLCASSPPTAGYYEQFFGPGTRLTVL.

This chain joins TRBV30 and TRBJ1-2; weak D call: TRBD1 (6 bases). The CDR3 has 13 residues. Germline V gene lookup returns CDR1 GTSNPN and CDR2 SVGIG (reference sequence). V was cut by 6 bases and J by 6 bases, with 17 bases left in between. The CDR3: CACILRAGDGYTF. In nucleotides, the CDR3 is TGTGCCTGTATTCTCCGGGCAGGGGATGGCTACACCTTC.

The chain recombines TRBV6-5 with TRBJ1-5, with a possible D match to TRBD1 (5 bases). V lost 6 bases and J lost 5, with 17 bases in between. This CDR3 has 15 residues. Germline CDR1 reads MNHEY; CDR2 reads SVGAGI. The CDR3 loop is CASSPTGGTYQPQHF. The CDR3 coding sequence is TGTGCCAGCAGCCCCACGGGGGGAACCTATCAGCCCCAGCATTTT.

J is TRBJ2-7 and V is TRBV7-6; no definite D call. V was pared by 8 bases and J by 0 bases, with 11 bases between. CDR1 and CDR2 from the germline V gene are SGHVS and FNYEAQ. This CDR3 has 13 amino acids. The CDR3 spells CASGPGTSYEQYF. CDR3 bases: TGTGCCAGCGGTCCCGGTACCTCCTACGAGCAGTACTTC. The full variable domain, with the rest looked up from reference TRBV7-6 and TRBJ2-7, is GAGVSQSPRYKVTKRGQDVALRCDPISGHVSLYWYRQALGQGPEFLTYFNYEAQQDKSGLPNDRFSAERPEGSISTLTIQRTEQRDSAMYRCASGPGTSYEQYFGPGTRLTVT.